This TCR beta chain was found in a study of cytotoxic CD8 clonotypes in ibrutinib-treated CLL. Only in-frame clones appear in the TCRdb table, and some are missing; sequencing was by immunoSEQ multiplex PCR. Among 200,000 or so clones, approximately 70% were seen once, and the ten largest hold about 6.2%. Cryopreserved PBMCs supplied about 1.8 micrograms of genomic DNA for TCR beta libraries. Germline CDR1 and CDR2: SEHNR and FQNEAQ (reference sequence). Trimming cost V 5 bases and J 0 bases; bases outside gene matches: 9. The CDR3 extends over 16 amino acids. The sample consisted of PBMCs, taken after 12 months of ibrutinib treatment. The receptor's source is a human donor with chronic lymphocytic leukemia. The chain combines TRBV7-9 with TRBJ2-7, with 8 nucleotides matching TRBD2. Here the CDR3 DNA reads TGTGCCAGCAGCCCACCTAGCGGGTTATCCTCCTACGAGCAGTACTTC. Encoded protein: CASSPPSGLSSYEQYF.